Listed below are T cell receptor beta chains from one sample, sequenced in a study of T-cell memory formation after mild COVID-19. One entry per CDR3 protein, called by TCRdb with MiXCR from the 5' RACE reads. The sample has more than 350,000 distinct CDR3 sequences, roughly 15% seen once; the top ten hold about 22%. Specimen: PBMCs or a T cell subset sorted from them (not recorded which). These receptor sequences come from a man younger than 35 who had mild COVID-19 (a few samples of this study predate the infection). Cell type and time point are not known. Each CDR3 is given without its conserved first and last residue. The order of the fields is CDR3 protein, D gene, J gene, V gene. D genes are given only for firm matches.

CDR3: ATGNRRWAEAF
D: NA
J: TRBJ1-1
V: TRBV6-2/TRBV6-3

CDR3: ASSWSPVNTEAF
D: NA
J: TRBJ1-1
V: TRBV11-2

CDR3: ASSPQEQETQY
D: NA
J: TRBJ2-5
V: TRBV18

CDR3: ASSYPGGQPQH
D: NA
J: TRBJ1-5
V: TRBV6-2/TRBV6-3

CDR3: ASSFKWGMTLTDTQY
D: NA
J: TRBJ2-3
V: TRBV28

CDR3: ASSVALTPGETQY
D: NA
J: TRBJ2-5
V: TRBV9

CDR3: ASSQEGAGGLTQY
D: TRBD2
J: TRBJ2-5
V: TRBV4-1

CDR3: ASSPWASTSGEIGPSYEQY
D: TRBD2
J: TRBJ2-7
V: TRBV18

CDR3: ASSKRLRGGTQETQY
D: NA
J: TRBJ2-5
V: TRBV21-1

CDR3: ASSQEAAGATEAF
D: NA
J: TRBJ1-1
V: TRBV14

CDR3: ASSVFGGQETQY
D: NA
J: TRBJ2-5
V: TRBV2

CDR3: ASRARPGETQY
D: NA
J: TRBJ2-5
V: TRBV18

CDR3: SAPIAGASYEQY
D: TRBD2
J: TRBJ2-7
V: TRBV20-1

CDR3: ASSQGSSAYNEQF
D: NA
J: TRBJ2-1
V: TRBV4-3

CDR3: ATSEWTGQGDTQY
D: TRBD1
J: TRBJ2-3
V: TRBV24-1